A selection of T cell receptor beta chains follows, all from one sample in a study of cytomegalovirus exposure and HLA in healthy donors. Method: immunoSEQ multiplex PCR; TCRdb's copy keeps in-frame clones and lacks some. This sample has 99,000 or so clones, with around 86% found just once. The sequencing input was PBMCs. These receptors all come from a woman under 30 in good health and CMV-seropositive. Both conserved end residues are part of each CDR3.

TRBV30	CAWSDGRDRGTEAFF
TRBV27	CASSTYRDGTNEKLFF
TRBV28	CASTQEGANEKLFF
TRBV18	CASSPGAYSYEQYF
TRBV7-7	CASSPQGSSYNEQFF
TRBV2	CASTGTGVQVNTEAFF
TRBV28	CASSFGTGGRYGYTF
TRBV27	CASSPLDRVETQYF
TRBV5-4	CASSPGGAGLTDTQYF
TRBV7-6	CASSLGAMNTIYF
TRBV6-6	CASSEGQGGRSPLHF
TRBV5-6	CASSLMTGPYGYTF
TRBV11-2	CASSRQGASQPQHF
TRBV9	CASSPPGQYNSPLHF
TRBV4-1	CASSQEKTGRPNYGYTF
TRBV10-3	CAISGQGREDSGNTIYF
TRBV30	CAWSRGGLATDTQYF
TRBV7-2	CASSYRDRVYNEQFF
TRBV28	CASSLDRGYGYTF
TRBV28	CASSYRVGYTF
TRBV6-4	CASSAGTDTQYF
TRBV5-1	CASSDTGGTYEQYF
TRBV5-6	CASSLLEASDREHTIYF
TRBV25-1	CASSEYSGGAQHF
TRBV28	CASREGRLESQETQYF
TRBV27	CASSRGGPTTGELFF
TRBV14	CASSRNTGTSYYEQYF
TRBV10-2	CASSEVLRQGYQPQHF
TRBV4-1	CASSQGTGDGITDTQYF
TRBV10-1	CASSEETGGRDTQYF
TRBV28	CASSPGDRVTNYGYTF
TRBV28	CASSSRQGYEQYF
TRBV11-3	CASSPGGAREQYF
TRBV7-9	CASSLPGTYGELFF
TRBV11-2	CASNPTSGAWTQYF
TRBV6-1	CASSGDLGNYGYTF
TRBV4-1	CASSQGLAGGPRRTDTQYF
TRBV11-3	CASSPLAATGANVLTF
TRBV6-6	CASSYGESTPYGYTF
TRBV6-1	CASSEVPGQFEGEQFF
TRBV7-2	CASSGTQGFGTDTQYF
TRBV5-6	CASSVAGVYEQYF
TRBV2	CASMLATNTGELFF
TRBV7-6	CASSTAYNPGNTIYF
TRBV7-9	CASSGRRDEQFF
TRBV29-1	CSATRGLVYEQYF